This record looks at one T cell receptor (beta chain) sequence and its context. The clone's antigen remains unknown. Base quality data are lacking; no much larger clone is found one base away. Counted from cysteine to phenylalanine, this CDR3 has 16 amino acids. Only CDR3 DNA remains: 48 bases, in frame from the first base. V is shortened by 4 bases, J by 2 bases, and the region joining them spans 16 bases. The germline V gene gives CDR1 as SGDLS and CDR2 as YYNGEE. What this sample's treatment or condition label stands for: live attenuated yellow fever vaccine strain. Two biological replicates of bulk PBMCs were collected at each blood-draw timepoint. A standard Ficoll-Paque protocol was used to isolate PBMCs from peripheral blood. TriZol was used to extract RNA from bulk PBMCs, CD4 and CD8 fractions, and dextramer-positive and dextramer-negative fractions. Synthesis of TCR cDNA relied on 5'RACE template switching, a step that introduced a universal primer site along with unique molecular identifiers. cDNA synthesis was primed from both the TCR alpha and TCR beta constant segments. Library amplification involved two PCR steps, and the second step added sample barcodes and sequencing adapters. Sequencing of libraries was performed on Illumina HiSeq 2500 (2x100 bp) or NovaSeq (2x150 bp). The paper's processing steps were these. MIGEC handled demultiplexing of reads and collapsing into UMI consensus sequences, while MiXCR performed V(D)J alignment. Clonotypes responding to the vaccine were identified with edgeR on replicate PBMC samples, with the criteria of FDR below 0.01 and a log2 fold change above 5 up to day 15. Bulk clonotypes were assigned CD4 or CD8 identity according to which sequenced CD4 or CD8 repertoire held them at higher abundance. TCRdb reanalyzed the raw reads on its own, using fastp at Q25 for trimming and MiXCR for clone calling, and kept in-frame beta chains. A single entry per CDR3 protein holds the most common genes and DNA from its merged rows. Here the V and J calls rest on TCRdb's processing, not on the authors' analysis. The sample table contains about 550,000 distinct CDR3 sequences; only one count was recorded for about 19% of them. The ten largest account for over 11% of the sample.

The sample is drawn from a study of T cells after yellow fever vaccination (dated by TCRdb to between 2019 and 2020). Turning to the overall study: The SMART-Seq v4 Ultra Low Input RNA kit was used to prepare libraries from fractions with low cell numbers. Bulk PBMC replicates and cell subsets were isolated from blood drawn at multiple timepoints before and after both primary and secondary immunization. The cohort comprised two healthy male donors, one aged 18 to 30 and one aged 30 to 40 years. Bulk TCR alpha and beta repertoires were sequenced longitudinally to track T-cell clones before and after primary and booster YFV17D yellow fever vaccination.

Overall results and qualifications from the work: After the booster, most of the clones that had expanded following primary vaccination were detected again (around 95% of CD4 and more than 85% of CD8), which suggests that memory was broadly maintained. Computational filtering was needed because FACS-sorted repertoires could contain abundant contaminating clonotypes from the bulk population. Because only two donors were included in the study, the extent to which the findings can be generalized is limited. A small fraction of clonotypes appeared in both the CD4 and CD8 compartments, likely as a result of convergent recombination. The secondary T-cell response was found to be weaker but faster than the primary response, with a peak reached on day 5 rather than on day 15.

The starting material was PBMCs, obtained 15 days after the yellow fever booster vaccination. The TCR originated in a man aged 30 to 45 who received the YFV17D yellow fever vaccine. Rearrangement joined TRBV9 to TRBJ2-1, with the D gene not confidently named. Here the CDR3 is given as CASSRIGRQTYNEQFF. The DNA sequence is TGTGCCAGCAGCCGCATTGGAAGGCAGACCTACAATGAGCAGTTCTTC.